The present entry profiles one T cell receptor beta chain with its context. The PCR made use of 60 Vbeta and 13 Jbeta primers. Only in-frame clones appear in the TCRdb table, and some are missing; sequencing was by immunoSEQ multiplex PCR. The table has 150,000 to 200,000 clones, 79% seen once. This entry is derived from a study of cytomegalovirus exposure and HLA in healthy donors. The CDR3 runs to 13 residues. CDR1 is GTSNPN, CDR2 SVGIG, per germline (reference sequence). Between the trimmed V and J ends, which lost 2 bases and 3 bases, there was a span of 8 bases. This TCR derives from a girl aged 5 to 17 in good health and CMV-seropositive. The sequenced material came from PBMCs. The V and J genes are TRBV30 and TRBJ1-5, with D hard to call. The CDR3 region has the DNA TGTGCCTGGAGTCGACAACTCAATCAGCCCCAGCATTTT. As protein: CAWSRQLNQPQHF.